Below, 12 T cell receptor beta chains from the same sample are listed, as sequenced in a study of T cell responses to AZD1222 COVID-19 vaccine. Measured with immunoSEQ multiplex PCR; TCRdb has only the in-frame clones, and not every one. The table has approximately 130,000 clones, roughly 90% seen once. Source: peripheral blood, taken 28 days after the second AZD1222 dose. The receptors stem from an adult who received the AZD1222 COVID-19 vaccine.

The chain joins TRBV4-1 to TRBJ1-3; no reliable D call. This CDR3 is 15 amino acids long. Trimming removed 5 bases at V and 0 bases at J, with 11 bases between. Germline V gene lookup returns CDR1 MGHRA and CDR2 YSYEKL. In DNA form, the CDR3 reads TGCGCCAGCAGCTCCGACCGGTCCTCTGGAAACACCATATATTTT. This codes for CASSSDRSSGNTIYF.

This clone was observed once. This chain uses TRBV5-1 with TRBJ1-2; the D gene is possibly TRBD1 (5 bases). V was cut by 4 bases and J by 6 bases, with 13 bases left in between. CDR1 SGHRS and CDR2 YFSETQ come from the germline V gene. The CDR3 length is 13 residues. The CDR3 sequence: CASSRRDGDGYTF. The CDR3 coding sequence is TGCGCCAGCAGCCGCCGGGACGGGGATGGCTACACCTTC.

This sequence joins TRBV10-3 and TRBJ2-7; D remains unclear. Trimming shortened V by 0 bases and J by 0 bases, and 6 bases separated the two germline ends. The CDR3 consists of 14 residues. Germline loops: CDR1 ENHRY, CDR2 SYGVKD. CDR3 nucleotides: TGTGCCATCAGTGAGTCGCAGAGCTCCTACGAGCAGTACTTC. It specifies CAISESQSSYEQYF.

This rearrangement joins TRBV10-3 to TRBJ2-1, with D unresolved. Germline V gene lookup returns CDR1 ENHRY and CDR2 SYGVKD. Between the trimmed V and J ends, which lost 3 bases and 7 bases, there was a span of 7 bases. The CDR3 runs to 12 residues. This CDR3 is CAISDDRNEQFF. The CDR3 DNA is TGTGCCATCAGTGACGACCGGAATGAGCAGTTCTTC.

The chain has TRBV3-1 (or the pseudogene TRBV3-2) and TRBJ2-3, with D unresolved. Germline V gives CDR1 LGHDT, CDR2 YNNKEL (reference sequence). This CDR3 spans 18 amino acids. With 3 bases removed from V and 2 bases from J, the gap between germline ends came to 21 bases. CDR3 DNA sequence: TGTGCCAGCAGCCATACCTTGCCCCGCGTGGTGGACACAGATACGCAGTATTTT. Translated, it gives CASSHTLPRVVDTDTQYF.

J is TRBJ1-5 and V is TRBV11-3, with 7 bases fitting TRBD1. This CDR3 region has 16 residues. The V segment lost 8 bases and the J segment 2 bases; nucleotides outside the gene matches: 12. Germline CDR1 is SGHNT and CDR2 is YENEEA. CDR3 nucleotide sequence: TGTGCCAGCCGAAGACAGGGTGCGGGAGGCAATCAGCCCCAGCATTTT. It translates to CASRRQGAGGNQPQHF.

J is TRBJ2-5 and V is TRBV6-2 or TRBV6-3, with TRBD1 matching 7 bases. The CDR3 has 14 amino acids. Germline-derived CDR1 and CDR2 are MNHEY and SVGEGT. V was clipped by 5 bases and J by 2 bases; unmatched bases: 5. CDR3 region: CASSKPGQQETQYF. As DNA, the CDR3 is TGTGCCAGCAGTAAGCCGGGACAGCAAGAGACCCAGTACTTC.

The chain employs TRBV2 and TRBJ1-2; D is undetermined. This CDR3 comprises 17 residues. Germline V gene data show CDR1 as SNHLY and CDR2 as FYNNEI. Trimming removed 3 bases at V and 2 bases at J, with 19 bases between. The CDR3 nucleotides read TGTGCCAGCAGTGATTGGTCACGTAGTGGGTCCAACTATGGCTACACCTTC. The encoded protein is CASSDWSRSGSNYGYTF.

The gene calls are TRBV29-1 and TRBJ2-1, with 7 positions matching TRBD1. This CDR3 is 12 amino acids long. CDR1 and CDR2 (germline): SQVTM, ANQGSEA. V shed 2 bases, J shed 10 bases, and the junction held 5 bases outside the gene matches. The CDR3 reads CSVERDSKEQFF. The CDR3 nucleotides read TGCAGCGTTGAACGGGACAGCAAGGAGCAGTTCTTC.

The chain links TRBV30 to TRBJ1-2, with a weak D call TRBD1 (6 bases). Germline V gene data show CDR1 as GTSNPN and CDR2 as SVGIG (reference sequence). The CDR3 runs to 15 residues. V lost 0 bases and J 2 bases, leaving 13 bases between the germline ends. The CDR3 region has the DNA TGTGCCTGGAGTGTACGGGACATACGAAACTATGGCTACACCTTC. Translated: CAWSVRDIRNYGYTF.

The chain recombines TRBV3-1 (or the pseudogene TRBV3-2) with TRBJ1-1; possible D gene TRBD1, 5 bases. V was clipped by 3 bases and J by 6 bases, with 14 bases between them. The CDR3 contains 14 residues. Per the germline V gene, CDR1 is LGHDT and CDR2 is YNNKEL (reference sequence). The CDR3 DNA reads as TGTGCCAGCAGCCAGCAGTCAGGGAGAGCTGAAGCTTTCTTT. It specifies CASSQQSGRAEAFF.

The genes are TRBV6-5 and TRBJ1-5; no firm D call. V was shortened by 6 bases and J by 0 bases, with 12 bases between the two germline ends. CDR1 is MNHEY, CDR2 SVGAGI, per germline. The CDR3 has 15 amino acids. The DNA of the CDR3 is TGTGCCAGCAGCCCGGACGGCTATAGCAATCAGCCCCAGCATTTT. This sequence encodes CASSPDGYSNQPQHF.